This entry is about one T cell receptor (beta chain). Source study methods: Reference gene primer amplification gave estimated nucleated cell counts. TCRdb's table, derived via immunoSEQ multiplex PCR, lists solely in-frame clones and lacks some. V, J and clone size were drawn from that table, and D and trimming were deduced from the DNA. Of more than 85,000 clones listed, roughly 80% were seen once; the top ten hold around 4.7%. The record originates from a study of blood T cell repertoires in COVID-19. About the research overall: Sites in the United States, Italy and Spain provided acute and convalescent COVID-19 samples. T cells, B-cell-depleted T cells, or PBMCs supplied cDNA or gDNA.

Germline V gene lookup returns CDR1 SGHRS and CDR2 YFSETQ. Losses at the gene ends were 4 bases for V and 9 bases for J; bases not matched to a gene: 8. There are 13 residues in the CDR3. V gene TRBV5-1 combines with J gene TRBJ2-3; 7 positions agree with TRBD2. The sequence came from a human donor in a cohort sampled during active or convalescent COVID-19. Sequenced sample: peripheral blood. The CDR3 spells CASSPPAGETQYF. In DNA form, the CDR3 reads TGCGCCAGCAGCCCACCGGCGGGAGAGACGCAGTATTTT.